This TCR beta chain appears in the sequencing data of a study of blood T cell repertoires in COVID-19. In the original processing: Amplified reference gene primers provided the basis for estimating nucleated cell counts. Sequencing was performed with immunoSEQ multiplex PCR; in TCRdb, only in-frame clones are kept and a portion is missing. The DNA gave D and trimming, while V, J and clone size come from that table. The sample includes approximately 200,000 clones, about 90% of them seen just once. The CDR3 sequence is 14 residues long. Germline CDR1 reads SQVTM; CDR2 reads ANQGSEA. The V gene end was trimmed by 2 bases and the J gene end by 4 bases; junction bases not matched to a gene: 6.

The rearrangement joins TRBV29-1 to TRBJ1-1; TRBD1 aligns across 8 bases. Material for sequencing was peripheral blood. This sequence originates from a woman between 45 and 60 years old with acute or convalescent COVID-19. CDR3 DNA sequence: TGCAGCGTTGAACAGGGGGCTGGGTTCACTGAAGCTTTCTTT. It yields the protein CSVEQGAGFTEAFF.